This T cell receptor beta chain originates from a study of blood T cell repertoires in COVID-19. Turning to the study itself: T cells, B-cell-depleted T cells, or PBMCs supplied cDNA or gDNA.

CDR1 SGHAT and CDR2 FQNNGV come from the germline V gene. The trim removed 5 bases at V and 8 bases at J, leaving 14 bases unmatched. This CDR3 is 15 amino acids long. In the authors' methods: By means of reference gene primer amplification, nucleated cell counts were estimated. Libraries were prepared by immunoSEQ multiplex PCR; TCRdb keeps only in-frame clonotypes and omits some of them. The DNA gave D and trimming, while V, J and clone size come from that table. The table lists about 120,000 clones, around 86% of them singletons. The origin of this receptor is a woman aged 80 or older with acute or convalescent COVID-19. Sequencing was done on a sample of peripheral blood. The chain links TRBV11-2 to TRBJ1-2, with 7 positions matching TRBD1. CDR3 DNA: TGTGCCAGCAGCACCGACAGGGAACCCCCTGAGGGCTACACCTTC. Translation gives CASSTDREPPEGYTF. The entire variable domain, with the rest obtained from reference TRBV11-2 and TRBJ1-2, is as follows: EAGVAQSPRYKIIEKRQSVAFWCNPISGHATLYWYQQILGQGPKLLIQFQNNGVVDDSQLPKDRFSAERLKGVDSTLKIQPAKLEDSAVYLCASSTDREPPEGYTFGSGTRLTVV.